Each of the 24 T cell receptor beta chains below was sequenced from the same sample in a study of T cells in Graves' hyperthyroidism and ophthalmopathy. Amplified TCR beta CDR3 regions came from RNA transcripts. RT-PCR in the first round (using the HTBI primer set) targeted the TCR CDR3. TCRdb recomputed calls from the multiplex PCR reads with MiXCR, one row per CDR3 protein. This sample carries 400,000 to 450,000 distinct CDR3 sequences, roughly 14% of them seen once, and the ten largest clones take approximately 13%. Sequenced: blood. The receptors derive from a young man with Graves' ophthalmopathy.

This clonotype was observed many times. This chain links TRBV11-1 with TRBJ2-3; 9 bases line up with TRBD1. The CDR3 runs 17 residues. The V segment lost 5 bases and the J segment 4 bases; nucleotides outside the gene matches: 13. Germline loops: CDR1 SGHAT, CDR2 FQDESV (reference sequence). This CDR3 reads CASSPGPGQGGPDTQYF. The CDR3 coding sequence is TGTGCCAGCAGCCCAGGACCGGGACAGGGTGGGCCAGATACGCAGTATTTT.

The gene calls are TRBV6-1 and TRBJ1-2; perhaps TRBD1 as D (5 bases). This CDR3 is 17 amino acids long. V dropped 2 bases and J dropped 8 bases, with 24 bases sitting between them. Germline V gene lookup returns CDR1 MNHNS and CDR2 SASEGT. CDR3 sequence: CASSEPGAVVRGSGYTF. CDR3 DNA: TGTGCCAGCAGTGAACCTGGGGCAGTCGTCCGGGGGAGCGGCTACACCTTC.

In this sample, this clonotype turned up many times. CDR3 DNA: TGTGCCTGGAGTGGGGGATGGGCTGAAGCTTTCTTT. Protein sequence: CAWSGGWAEAFF. The V and J genes are TRBV30 and TRBJ1-1; D remains ambiguous. Germline CDR1 is GTSNPN and CDR2 is SVGIG (reference sequence). This CDR3 is 12 amino acids long. V gave up 1 base and J gave up 6 bases, with 9 bases separating them.

The chain is built from TRBV18 and TRBJ2-4; TRBD1 matches 9 bases. This CDR3 comprises 20 residues. Germline V gene data show CDR1 as KGHSH and CDR2 as LQKENI. V lost 3 bases to trimming and J lost 0 bases; unmatched junction nucleotides: 15. CDR3 protein: CASSPGPGQGRTVAKNIQYF. The CDR3 DNA reads as TGTGCCAGCTCACCCGGGCCTGGACAGGGGCGGACTGTAGCCAAAAACATTCAGTACTTC.

There are a few counts of this clonotype. V is TRBV19 and J is TRBJ1-4; D uncertain. The CDR3 is made up of 15 amino acids. CDR1 and CDR2 (germline): LNHDA, SQIVND (reference sequence). Trimming cost V 5 bases and J 0 bases, with 10 bases left between them. CDR3 residues: CASSSYSPTNEKLFF. The CDR3 DNA follows: TGTGCCAGTAGTTCCTACAGTCCAACTAATGAAAAACTGTTTTTT.

The sample holds many counts of this clonotype. CDR3 coding DNA: TGCAGTGCTAGACTAGCGGGCGCAGATACGCAGTATTTT. The encoded protein is CSARLAGADTQYF. The rearrangement joins TRBV20-1 to TRBJ2-3, with TRBD2 matching over 8 bases. V lost 2 bases and J lost 4; bases outside the gene matches: 2. Germline V gives CDR1 DFQATT, CDR2 SNEGSKA (reference sequence). The CDR3 contains 13 residues.

V is TRBV5-1 and J is TRBJ2-7, with a weak D call TRBD2 (7 bases). The germline V gene encodes CDR1 SGHRS and CDR2 YFSETQ. Between the trimmed V and J ends, which lost 4 bases and 5 bases, there was a span of 13 bases. This CDR3 is built from 13 residues. In nucleotides, the CDR3 is TGCGCCAGCAGCCGATTAGGGGGGGACGAGCAGTACTTC. This sequence encodes CASSRLGGDEQYF.

There are many counts of this clonotype. The genes are TRBV11-2 and TRBJ1-2; TRBD1 might be the D (5 bases). V was clipped by 1 base and J by 8 bases, with 11 bases between them. There are 13 residues in the CDR3. Germline V gives CDR1 SGHAT, CDR2 FQNNGV. CDR3 sequence (DNA): TGTGCCAGCAGCTTAGTAAGGGGAGACGGCTACACCTTC. Encoded protein: CASSLVRGDGYTF.

In its sample, this clonotype was seen a few times. This chain links TRBV20-1 with TRBJ1-6; D ambiguous. Trimming took 0 bases from V and 14 from J, leaving 17 bases between them. Germline V lookup: CDR1 DFQATT, CDR2 SNEGSKA (reference sequence). The CDR3 sequence is 14 residues long. CDR3 nucleotides: TGCAGTGCTAGAGATCACGGTTTGGGGTTAGCCCTCCACTTT. Its translation is CSARDHGLGLALHF.

This clonotype was seen many times. The chain combines TRBV5-1 with TRBJ2-4; 10 nucleotides agree with TRBD2. Germline V lookup: CDR1 SGHRS, CDR2 YFSETQ. This CDR3 contains 17 residues. J was trimmed by 2 bases and V by 6 bases; bases with no gene match: 11. Written as DNA, the CDR3 is TGCGCCAGCACCGAGGGGCCTAGCGGGAGAACCAAAAACATTCAGTACTTC. As protein: CASTEGPSGRTKNIQYF.

This clonotype was observed many times. The J gene is TRBJ2-3, the V gene TRBV19; D might be TRBD1 (5 bases). The CDR3 loop spans 15 amino acids. From germline, CDR1 is LNHDA and CDR2 SQIVND (reference sequence). V gave up 3 bases and J gave up 0 bases, with 10 bases separating them. This CDR3 is CASSITQASTDTQYF. In nucleotides, the CDR3 is TGTGCCAGTAGTATCACACAGGCAAGCACAGATACGCAGTATTTT.

This clonotype was seen at least ten times. The genes are TRBV24-1 and TRBJ2-2; a possible D gene is TRBD2 (6 bases). Trimming cost V 4 bases and J 4 bases, with 12 bases left between them. The germline CDR1 and CDR2 sequences are KGHDR and SFDVKD. The CDR3 extends over 15 amino acids. DNA of the CDR3: TGTGCCACCAGTGAGGTCCAGGGAGGCACCGGGGAGCTGTTTTTT. Protein: CATSEVQGGTGELFF.

This clonotype was counted ten times or more. The chain uses TRBV18 and TRBJ2-1; 8 positions match TRBD2. V was clipped by 6 bases and J by 7 bases; unmatched bases: 14. Germline lookup yields CDR1 KGHSH and CDR2 LQKENI. This CDR3 is 16 amino acids long. CDR3 residues: CASSLREGQEGNEQFF. As DNA, the CDR3 is TGTGCCAGCTCTTTACGGGAGGGCCAAGAGGGAAATGAGCAGTTCTTC.

In this sample, this clonotype turned up many times. The chain has TRBV5-6 and TRBJ2-3; no clear D. Trimming removed 0 bases at V and 4 bases at J, with 9 bases between. The CDR3 is made up of 14 amino acids. CDR1 SGHDT and CDR2 YYEEEE come from the germline V gene. The CDR3 DNA follows: TGTGCCAGCAGCTTGGGTTACCCCTCAGATACGCAGTATTTT. Translation: CASSLGYPSDTQYF.

The rearrangement uses TRBV5-1 and TRBJ1-5; 9 bases line up with TRBD1. The germline CDR1 and CDR2 sequences are SGHRS and YFSETQ. V gave up 3 bases and J gave up 6 bases; unmatched junction bases: 7. The CDR3 is 15 residues long. CDR3 sequence reads: CASSSGQGGFQPQHF. In DNA, the CDR3 is TGCGCCAGCAGCTCGGGACAGGGAGGATTTCAGCCCCAGCATTTT.

This clonotype was detected ten times or more. The chain employs TRBV5-1 and TRBJ2-7; possible D gene TRBD1, 6 bases. Germline V gene sequence: CDR1 SGHRS, CDR2 YFSETQ. V was pared by 4 bases and J by 2 bases, with 13 bases between. The CDR3 contains 14 residues. In DNA, the CDR3 is TGCGCCAGCAGCCTAGGACAGCCCCCCTACGAGCAGTACTTC. Its translation is CASSLGQPPYEQYF.

This clonotype was picked up a small number of times. The chain is built from TRBV7-8 and TRBJ2-5; a weak D match, TRBD1 (6 bases). Germline V gives CDR1 SGHVS, CDR2 FQNEAQ. The V end lost 6 bases, the J end lost 1 base, and 12 bases lay between the germline ends. The CDR3 length is 14 residues. The DNA for the CDR3 is TGTGCCAGCAGGCTGACAGGTGGCCAAGAGACCCAGTACTTC. This sequence encodes CASRLTGGQETQYF.

The rearrangement links TRBV6-6 to TRBJ2-5; D is unresolved. The CDR3 is made up of 16 amino acids. The V end was cut by 1 base, the J end by 3 bases, with 15 bases between. CDR1 and CDR2 from the germline V gene are MNHNY and SVGAGI (reference sequence). CDR3 coding DNA: TGTGCCAGCAGTTACTTTATGAGGTCACGAGAAGAGACCCAGTACTTC. As protein: CASSYFMRSREETQYF.

This clonotype was seen a handful of times. The CDR3 sequence: CASRAPRGLADEQFF. CDR3 sequence (DNA): TGTGCCAGCAGGGCGCCTAGGGGACTAGCAGATGAGCAGTTCTTC. The chain combines TRBV7-9 with TRBJ2-1; 9 bases are a match to TRBD2. Germline CDR1 and CDR2: SEHNR and FQNEAQ (reference sequence). There are 15 residues in the CDR3. The V gene end was trimmed by 6 bases and the J gene end by 8 bases; junction bases not matched to a gene: 11.

This clonotype was detected ten times or more. The chain uses TRBV20-1 and TRBJ1-1; no firm D call. With 1 base removed from V and 0 bases from J, the gap between germline ends came to 0 bases. Germline V gene sequence: CDR1 DFQATT, CDR2 SNEGSKA (reference sequence). The CDR3 length is 11 residues. The chain's CDR3 is CSARVNTEAFF. The CDR3 DNA reads TGCAGTGCTAGAGTGAACACTGAAGCTTTCTTT.

This clonotype came up many times. The chain joins TRBV15 to TRBJ1-1; D uncertain. There are 13 residues in the CDR3. Trimming took off 0 bases at V and 10 bases at J, with 12 bases between the two ends. Germline V lookup: CDR1 LNHNV, CDR2 YYDKDF (reference sequence). The CDR3 spells CATSRDSGTAAFF. The CDR3 DNA sequence: TGTGCCACCAGCAGAGATTCGGGAACAGCAGCTTTCTTT.

This clonotype was detected many times. This chain uses TRBV3-1 with TRBJ2-2, with D hard to call. Trimming shortened V by 2 bases and J by 3 bases, and 1 base separated the two germline ends. The CDR3 has 12 amino acids. The germline V gene encodes CDR1 LGHDT and CDR2 YNNKEL (reference sequence). CDR3 sequence reads: CASSQYTGELFF. CDR3 sequence (DNA): TGTGCCAGCAGCCAATACACCGGGGAGCTGTTTTTT.

The chain carries TRBV20-1 and TRBJ1-5, with 10 positions matching TRBD1. From germline, CDR1 is DFQATT and CDR2 SNEGSKA (reference sequence). The V gene end was trimmed by 4 bases and the J gene end by 2 bases; junction bases not matched to a gene: 8. This CDR3 comprises 16 residues. This chain's CDR3 is CSAKVSGTGGNQPQHF. The CDR3 coding sequence is TGCAGTGCTAAAGTCAGCGGGACAGGGGGCAATCAGCCCCAGCATTTT.

The CDR3 region is CASSKDRGLDEQYF. The CDR3 DNA is TGCGCCAGCAGCAAGGACAGGGGGCTGGACGAGCAGTACTTC. V gene TRBV5-1 combines with J gene TRBJ2-7; 11 bases align to TRBD1. This CDR3 spans 14 amino acids. Germline trimming cut 4 bases from V and 5 bases from J; bases unmatched to any gene: 5. CDR1 is SGHRS and CDR2 is YFSETQ in the germline V gene.